The source of this T cell receptor beta chain is a study of T cell repertoires in cytomegalovirus infection. Study-wide background: CMV infection plus the matching HLA type was flagged by public TCR beta signatures.

Study results and caveats: People with CMV and the relevant HLA were identified by cumulative public TCR beta family frequency. Within the response measured ex vivo, HLA-C-restricted CMV-specific TCR beta clonotypes were dominant.

This clonotype was found a few times. Its antigen is currently unknown. The CDR3 covers 17 residues. Per the germline V gene, CDR1 is MNHEY and CDR2 is SMNVEV (reference sequence). With 0 bases removed from V and 1 base from J, the gap between germline ends came to 14 bases. TCRdb processed the reads anew with MiXCR; each CDR3 protein has one entry. Here the sample spans approximately 630,000 distinct CDR3 sequences, approximately 24% being singletons. V usage is TRBV27 and J usage is TRBJ2-3; D is perhaps TRBD2 (7 bases). This clonotype was sampled from a human donor in good health (CMV status not recorded). Some clones in this sample may be carry-over from other donors' samples. Source material: CD8+ T cells from PBMCs. DNA of the CDR3: TGTGCCAGCAGTTTATCCTGGGTCGGGGGGCGCACAGATACGCAGTATTTT. It specifies CASSLSWVGGRTDTQYF.